This TCR beta chain was recovered during a study of beta chain features in type 1 diabetes. Reverse transcription of all isolated RNA meant that expressed TCRB transcripts were sequenced. Some clones are missing from TCRdb's copy, which holds only in-frame ones; the method was immunoSEQ multiplex PCR. The data contain 680,000 or so clones, under 15% of them singletons. Study-level results: Within patients, naive, central memory and Treg TCRB repertoires seemed more similar than within healthy donors. The study found moderately but significantly shorter TCRB CDR3s in all four CD4+ subsets of Type 1 diabetes patients.

The CDR3 consists of 15 residues. Germline V gives CDR1 SGHVS, CDR2 FQNEAQ. Trimming removed 2 bases from V and 6 bases from J; junction bases left unmatched: 7. On this clone: Its cognate antigen is unknown.

The receptor was derived from a man aged 18 to 29 with type 1 diabetes. The chain joins TRBV7-8 to TRBJ2-3; 8 bases agree with TRBD1. The material sequenced was naive CD4+ T cells from blood. CDR3: CASSLMGQVGDTQYF. The CDR3 bases are TGTGCCAGCAGCTTAATGGGACAGGTGGGCGATACGCAGTATTTT.